Below, 8 T cell receptor beta chains from the same sample are listed, as sequenced in a study of blood T cell repertoires in COVID-19. Sequencing used immunoSEQ multiplex PCR; TCRdb keeps in-frame clones, though not all of them. The table has 110,000 to 150,000 clones, around 90% seen once. The sequencing sample was made of peripheral blood. Every receptor here comes from an older man with acute or convalescent COVID-19.

The rearrangement uses TRBV2 and TRBJ2-7; 8 positions match TRBD2. Germline CDR1 SNHLY, CDR2 FYNNEI. CDR3 length: 16 residues. The V gene end was trimmed by 5 bases and the J gene end by 2 bases; junction bases not matched to a gene: 11. The CDR3 DNA sequence: TGTGCCAGCAGTAAGGGCGGGGGGAAGGCCACCTACGAGCAGTACTTC. It translates to CASSKGGGKATYEQYF.

This clone was seen a handful of times. The sample contains more than one DNA sequence encoding this CDR3. This chain joins TRBV5-1 and TRBJ1-3, with no clear D. The V gene's germline CDR1 is SGHRS and CDR2 YFSETQ. The CDR3 is made up of 15 amino acids. V shed 4 bases and J shed 0 bases, with 11 bases lying between them. The CDR3 sequence: CASSLDGSSGNTIYF. In nucleotides, the CDR3 is TGCGCCAGCAGCCTGGACGGGAGCTCTGGAAACACCATATATTTT.

The V and J genes are TRBV5-1 and TRBJ1-4, with 11 bases lining up with TRBD1. There are 15 residues in the CDR3. Germline V gives CDR1 SGHRS, CDR2 YFSETQ. Unmatched junction bases numbered 3, after V lost 0 bases and J lost 8 bases. The CDR3 protein is CASSLEGTGGEKLFF. CDR3 nucleotides: TGCGCCAGCAGCTTGGAAGGGACAGGGGGAGAAAAACTGTTTTTT.

This rearrangement joins TRBV4-2 to TRBJ2-1; 8 nucleotides agree with TRBD2. Per germline, CDR1 LGHNA and CDR2 YNFKEQ. The CDR3 consists of 19 residues. With 0 bases clipped from V and 10 bases from J, the junction kept 20 bases outside the gene matches. CDR3 nucleotides: TGTGCCAGCAGCCAAGATCTAATCCCAGGGACTAGGGCCAAAACGGAGCAGTTCTTC. Translated, it gives CASSQDLIPGTRAKTEQFF.

With regard to this clone: One end of the junction is discordant with germline, which a read error may explain. The chain links TRBV6-1 to TRBJ1-4; the D is unclear. CDR1 is MNHNS and CDR2 is SASEGT in the germline V gene. The CDR3 is 14 amino acids. The CDR3 loop reads CASGDSSTNEKLFF. As DNA, the CDR3 is TGTGCCAGCGGTGATTCGTCCACTAATGAAAAACTGTTTTTT.

The J gene is TRBJ1-2, the V gene TRBV6-5; TRBD1 agrees at 9 bases. CDR1 is MNHEY, CDR2 SVGAGI, per germline. There are 13 residues in the CDR3. Trimming removed 5 bases from V and 4 bases from J; junction bases left unmatched: 2. In DNA, the CDR3 is TGTGCCAGCAGTACAGGGGGCGGCTATGGCTACACCTTC. Its protein is CASSTGGGYGYTF.

This chain uses TRBV14 with TRBJ2-1; a possible D gene is TRBD2 (5 bases). The CDR3 spans 13 residues. V lost 4 bases to trimming and J lost 8 bases, with 12 bases between them. Germline-derived CDR1 and CDR2 are SGHDN and FVKESK. The CDR3 spells CASSPTRSDEQFF. The CDR3 bases are TGTGCCAGCAGCCCGACCCGTAGCGATGAGCAGTTCTTC.

The chain recombines TRBV6-5 with TRBJ2-1; 10 positions match TRBD2. This CDR3 is built from 15 residues. Germline V gene sequence: CDR1 MNHEY, CDR2 SVGAGI. The ends lost 6 bases at V and 8 bases at J; junction bases unmatched: 10. CDR3 sequence: CASRPSSGSFYEQFF. CDR3 bases: TGTGCCAGCAGACCCTCTAGCGGGAGTTTCTATGAGCAGTTCTTC.